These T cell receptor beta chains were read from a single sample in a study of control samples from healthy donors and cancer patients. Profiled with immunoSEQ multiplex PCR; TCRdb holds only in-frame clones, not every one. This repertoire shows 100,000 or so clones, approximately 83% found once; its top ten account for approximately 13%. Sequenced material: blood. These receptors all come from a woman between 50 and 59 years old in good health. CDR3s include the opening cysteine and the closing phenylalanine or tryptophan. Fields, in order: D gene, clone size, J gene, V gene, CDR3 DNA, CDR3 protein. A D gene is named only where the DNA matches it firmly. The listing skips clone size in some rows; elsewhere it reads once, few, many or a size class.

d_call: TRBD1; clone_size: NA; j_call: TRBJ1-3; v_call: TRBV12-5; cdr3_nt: TGTGCTAGTGGCCTGGGACAGAACTCTGGAAACACCATATATTTT; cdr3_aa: CASGLGQNSGNTIYF
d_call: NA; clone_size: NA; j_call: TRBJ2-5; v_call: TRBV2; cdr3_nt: TGTGCCAGCAGTGAGGTTGGGATCGCGGAGACCCAGTACTTC; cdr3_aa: CASSEVGIAETQYF
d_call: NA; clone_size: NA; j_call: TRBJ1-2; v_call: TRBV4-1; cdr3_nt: TGCGCCAGCAGCCAAGATCAAGGCAGCCCGACTACTAACTATGGCTACACCTTC; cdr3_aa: CASSQDQGSPTTNYGYTF
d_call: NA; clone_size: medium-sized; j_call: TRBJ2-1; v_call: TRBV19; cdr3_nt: TGTGCCAGTGGGAGGGGGGAATATGAGCAGTTCTTC; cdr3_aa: CASGRGEYEQFF
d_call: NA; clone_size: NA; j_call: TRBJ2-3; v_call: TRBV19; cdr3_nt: TGTGCCAGTAGCACCCTGCCGGGGGGGACAGGTCTTGTAACGCAGTATTTT; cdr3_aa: CASSTLPGGTGLVTQYF
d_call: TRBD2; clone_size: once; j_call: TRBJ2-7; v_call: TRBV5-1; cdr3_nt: TGCGCCAGCAGCTGGGAGGGCCTGGACGAGCAGTACTTC; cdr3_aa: CASSWEGLDEQYF
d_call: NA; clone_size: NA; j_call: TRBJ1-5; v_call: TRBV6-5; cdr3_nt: TGTGCCAGCAGTTATTGGGGTCCCAATCAGCCCCAGCATTTT; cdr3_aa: CASSYWGPNQPQHF
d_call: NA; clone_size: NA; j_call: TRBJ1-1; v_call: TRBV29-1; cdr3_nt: TGCAGCGTTGAAGTGACAAGGAGCACTGAAGCTTTCTTT; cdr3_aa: CSVEVTRSTEAFF
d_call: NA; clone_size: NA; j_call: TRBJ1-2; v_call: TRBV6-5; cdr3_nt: TGTGCCAGCAGTTACGGAAACTATGGCTACACCTTC; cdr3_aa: CASSYGNYGYTF
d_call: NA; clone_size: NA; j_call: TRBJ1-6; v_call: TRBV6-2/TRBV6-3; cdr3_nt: TGTGCCAGCAGCCCTCGACCCAGAGGAGGGGACTCACCCCTCCACTTT; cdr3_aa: CASSPRPRGGDSPLHF
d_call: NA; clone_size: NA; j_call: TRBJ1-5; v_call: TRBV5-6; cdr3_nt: TGTGCCAGCAGCTTGGCGGGGGGCAGCAATCAGCCCCAGCATTTT; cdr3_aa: CASSLAGGSNQPQHF
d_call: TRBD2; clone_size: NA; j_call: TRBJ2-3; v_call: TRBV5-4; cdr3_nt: TGTGCCAGCAGCCCAGGGACTAGCGGGAGGGCCGAAGATACGCAGTATTTT; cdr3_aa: CASSPGTSGRAEDTQYF
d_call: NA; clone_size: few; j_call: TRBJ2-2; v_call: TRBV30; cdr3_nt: TGTGCCTGGAGTTTCGGGGAGCTGTTTTTT; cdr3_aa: CAWSFGELFF
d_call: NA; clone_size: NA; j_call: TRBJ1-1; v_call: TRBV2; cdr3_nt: TGTGCCAGCAGTGGACAGGTCCTAGGGACTGAAGCTTTCTTT; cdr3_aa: CASSGQVLGTEAFF
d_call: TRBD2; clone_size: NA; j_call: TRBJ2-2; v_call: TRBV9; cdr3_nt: TGTGCCAGCAGTAGCGGGTGGAGCGGGGAGCTGTTTTTT; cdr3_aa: CASSSGWSGELFF
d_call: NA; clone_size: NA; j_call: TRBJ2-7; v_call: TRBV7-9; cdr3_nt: TGTGCCAGCAGCTTAGTTTTGTCCGAGCAGTACTTC; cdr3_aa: CASSLVLSEQYF
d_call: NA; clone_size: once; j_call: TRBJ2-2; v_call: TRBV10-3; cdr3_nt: TGTGCCATCAGTGAGACAACACCCGGGGAGCTGTTTTTT; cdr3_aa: CAISETTPGELFF
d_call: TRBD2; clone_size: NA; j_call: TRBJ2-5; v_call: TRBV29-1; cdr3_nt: TGCAGCGCCGAAGCCACTAGCGGGGGGACCCAGTACTTC; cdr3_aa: CSAEATSGGTQYF
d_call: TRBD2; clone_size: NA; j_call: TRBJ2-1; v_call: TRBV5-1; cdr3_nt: TGCGCCAGCAGCTTGGGATATCGTAGCGGGGGGCTAAATGAGCAGTTCTTC; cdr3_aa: CASSLGYRSGGLNEQFF
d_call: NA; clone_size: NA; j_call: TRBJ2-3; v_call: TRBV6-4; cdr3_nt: TGTGCCACATCAGCGGAGAAGGCGACAGATACGCAGTATTTT; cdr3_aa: CATSAEKATDTQYF
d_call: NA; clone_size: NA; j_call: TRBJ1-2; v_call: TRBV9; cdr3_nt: TGTGCCAGCAGCGTAAGGGACCTCGCCTATGGCTACACCTTC; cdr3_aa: CASSVRDLAYGYTF
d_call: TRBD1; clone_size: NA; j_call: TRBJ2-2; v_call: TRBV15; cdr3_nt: TGTGCCACCAGCCGGGACAGGGGGCGATCCGGGGAGCTGTTTTTT; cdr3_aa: CATSRDRGRSGELFF
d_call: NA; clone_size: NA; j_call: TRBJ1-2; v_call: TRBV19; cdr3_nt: TGTGCCAGTAGGAATAATGGCTACACCTTC; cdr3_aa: CASRNNGYTF
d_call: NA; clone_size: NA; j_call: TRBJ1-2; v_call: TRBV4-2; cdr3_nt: TGTGCCAGCAGCCAAGATCGGGGGACCTATGGCTACACCTTC; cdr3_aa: CASSQDRGTYGYTF
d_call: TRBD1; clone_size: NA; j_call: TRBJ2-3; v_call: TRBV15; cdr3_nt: TGTGCCACCAGCAGAGACAGGGGGCCCGCAGATACGCAGTATTTT; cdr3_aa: CATSRDRGPADTQYF
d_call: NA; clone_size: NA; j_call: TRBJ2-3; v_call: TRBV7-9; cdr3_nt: TGTGCCAGCAGCTTAGAGGCAGATACGCAGTATTTT; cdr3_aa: CASSLEADTQYF
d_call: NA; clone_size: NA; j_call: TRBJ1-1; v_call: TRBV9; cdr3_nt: TGTGCCAGCAGCGTTTCGGACAATTTTGAAGCTTTCTTT; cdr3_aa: CASSVSDNFEAFF